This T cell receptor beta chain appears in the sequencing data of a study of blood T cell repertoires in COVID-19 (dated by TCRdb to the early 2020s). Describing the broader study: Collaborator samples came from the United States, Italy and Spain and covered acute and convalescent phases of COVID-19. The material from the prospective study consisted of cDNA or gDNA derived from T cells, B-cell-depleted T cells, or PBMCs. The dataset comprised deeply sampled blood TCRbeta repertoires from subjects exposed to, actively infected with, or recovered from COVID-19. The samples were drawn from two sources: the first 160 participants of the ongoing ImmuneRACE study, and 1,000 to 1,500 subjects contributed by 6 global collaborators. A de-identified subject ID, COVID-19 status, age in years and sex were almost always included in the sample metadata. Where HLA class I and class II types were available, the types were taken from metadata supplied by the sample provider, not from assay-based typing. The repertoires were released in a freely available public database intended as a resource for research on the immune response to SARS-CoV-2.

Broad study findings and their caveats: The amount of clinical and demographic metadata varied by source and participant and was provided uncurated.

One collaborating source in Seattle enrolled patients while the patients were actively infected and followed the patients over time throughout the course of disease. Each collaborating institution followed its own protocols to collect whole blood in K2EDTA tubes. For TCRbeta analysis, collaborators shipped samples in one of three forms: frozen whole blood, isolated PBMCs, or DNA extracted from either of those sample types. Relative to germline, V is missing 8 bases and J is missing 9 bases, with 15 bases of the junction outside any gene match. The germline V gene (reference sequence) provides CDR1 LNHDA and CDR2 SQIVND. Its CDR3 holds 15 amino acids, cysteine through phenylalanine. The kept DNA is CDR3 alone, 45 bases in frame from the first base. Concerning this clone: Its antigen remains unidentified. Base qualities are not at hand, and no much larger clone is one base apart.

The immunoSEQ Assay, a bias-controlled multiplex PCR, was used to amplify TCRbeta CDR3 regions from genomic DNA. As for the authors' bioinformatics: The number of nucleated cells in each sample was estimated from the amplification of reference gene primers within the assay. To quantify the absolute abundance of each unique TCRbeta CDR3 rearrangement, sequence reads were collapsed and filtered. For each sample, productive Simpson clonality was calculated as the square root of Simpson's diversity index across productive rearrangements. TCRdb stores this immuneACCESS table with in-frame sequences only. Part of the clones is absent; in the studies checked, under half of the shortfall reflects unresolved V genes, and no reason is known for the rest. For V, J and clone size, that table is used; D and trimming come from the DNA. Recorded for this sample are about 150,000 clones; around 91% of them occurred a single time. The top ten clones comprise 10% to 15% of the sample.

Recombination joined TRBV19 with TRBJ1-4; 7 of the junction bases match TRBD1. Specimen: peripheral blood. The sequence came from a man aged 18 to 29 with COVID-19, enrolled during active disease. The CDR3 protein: CASRHPGGKDKKLFF. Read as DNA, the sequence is TGTGCCAGTCGGCACCCAGGGGGGAAGGATAAAAAACTGTTTTTT.